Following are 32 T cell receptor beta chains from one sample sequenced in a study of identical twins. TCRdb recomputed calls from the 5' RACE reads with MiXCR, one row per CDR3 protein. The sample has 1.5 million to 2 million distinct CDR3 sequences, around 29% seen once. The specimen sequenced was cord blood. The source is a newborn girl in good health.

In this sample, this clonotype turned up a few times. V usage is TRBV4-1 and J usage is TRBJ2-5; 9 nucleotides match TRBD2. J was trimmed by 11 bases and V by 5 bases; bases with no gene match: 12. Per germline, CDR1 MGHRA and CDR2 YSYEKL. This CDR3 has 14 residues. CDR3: CASSKGGTSNEQYF. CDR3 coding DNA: TGCGCCAGCAGCAAAGGGGGGACTAGCAATGAGCAGTACTTC.

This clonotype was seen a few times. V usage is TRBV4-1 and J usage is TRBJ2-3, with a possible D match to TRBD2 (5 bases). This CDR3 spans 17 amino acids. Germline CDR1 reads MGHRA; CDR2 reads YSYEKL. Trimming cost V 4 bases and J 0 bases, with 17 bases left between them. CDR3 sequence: CASSRKPPSFSTDTQYF. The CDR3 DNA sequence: TGCGCCAGCAGCCGAAAACCCCCTAGCTTCAGCACAGATACGCAGTATTTT.

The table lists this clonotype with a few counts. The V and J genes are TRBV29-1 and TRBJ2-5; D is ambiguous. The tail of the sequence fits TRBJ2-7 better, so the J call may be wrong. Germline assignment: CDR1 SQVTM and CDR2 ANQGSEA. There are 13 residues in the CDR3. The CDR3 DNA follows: TGCAGCGTTGAAATGTCGGGCGGCTACGAGCAGTACTTC. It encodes CSVEMSGGYEQYF.

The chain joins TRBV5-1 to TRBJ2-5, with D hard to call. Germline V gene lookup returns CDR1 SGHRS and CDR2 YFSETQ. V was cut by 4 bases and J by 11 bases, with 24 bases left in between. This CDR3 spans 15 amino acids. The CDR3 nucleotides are TGCGCCAGCAGCCCATTCGGTGACACTTACAATGAGCAGTACTTC. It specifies CASSPFGDTYNEQYF.

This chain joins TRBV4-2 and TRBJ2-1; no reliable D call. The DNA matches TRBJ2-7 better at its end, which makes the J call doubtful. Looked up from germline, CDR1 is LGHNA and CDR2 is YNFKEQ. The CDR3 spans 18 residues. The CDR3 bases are TGTGCCAGCAGCCAAGATTACTCCGGCCGGAGCTCCTACAATGAGCAGTACTTC. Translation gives CASSQDYSGRSSYNEQYF.

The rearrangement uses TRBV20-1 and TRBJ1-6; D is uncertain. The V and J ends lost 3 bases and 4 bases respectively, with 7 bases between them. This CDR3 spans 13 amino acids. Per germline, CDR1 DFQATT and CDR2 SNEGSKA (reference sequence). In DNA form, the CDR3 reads TGCAGTGCTAGTAGGCAGTATAATTCACCCCTCCACTTT. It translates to CSASRQYNSPLHF.

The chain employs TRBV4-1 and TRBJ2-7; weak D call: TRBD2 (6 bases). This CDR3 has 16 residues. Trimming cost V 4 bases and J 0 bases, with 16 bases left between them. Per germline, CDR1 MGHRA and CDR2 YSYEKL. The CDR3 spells CASSRLPGTLSYEQYF. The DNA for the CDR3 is TGCGCCAGCAGCCGTCTACCCGGGACTCTCTCCTACGAGCAGTACTTC.

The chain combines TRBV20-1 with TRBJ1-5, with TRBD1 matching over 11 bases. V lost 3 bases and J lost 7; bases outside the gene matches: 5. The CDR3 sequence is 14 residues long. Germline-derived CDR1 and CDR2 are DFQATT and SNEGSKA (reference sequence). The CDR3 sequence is CSARGQGERQPQHF. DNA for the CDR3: TGCAGTGCTAGGGGACAGGGGGAACGGCAGCCCCAGCATTTT.

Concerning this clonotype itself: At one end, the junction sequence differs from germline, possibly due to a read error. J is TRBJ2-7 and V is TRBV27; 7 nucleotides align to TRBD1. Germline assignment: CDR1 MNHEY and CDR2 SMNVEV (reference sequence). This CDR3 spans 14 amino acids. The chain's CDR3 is CASRPGQVSHEQYF. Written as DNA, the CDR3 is TGTGCCAGCAGACCCGGACAGGTCTCCCACGAGCAGTACTTC.

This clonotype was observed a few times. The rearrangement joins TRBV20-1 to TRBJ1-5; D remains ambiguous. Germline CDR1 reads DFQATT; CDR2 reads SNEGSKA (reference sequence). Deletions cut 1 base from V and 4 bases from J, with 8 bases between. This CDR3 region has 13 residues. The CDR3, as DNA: TGCAGTGCTAGAGGGATAGCTAATCAGCCCCAGCATTTT. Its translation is CSARGIANQPQHF.

This CDR3 is CAISVRGEPPEQFF. The CDR3 DNA sequence: TGTGCCATCAGTGTGAGGGGAGAGCCTCCTGAGCAGTTCTTC. This rearrangement joins TRBV10-3 to TRBJ2-1; perhaps D is TRBD1 or TRBD2 (5 bases each). CDR3 length: 14 residues. Germline V gene data show CDR1 as ENHRY and CDR2 as SYGVKD. Trimming stripped 4 bases from V and 9 bases from J, with 16 bases between.

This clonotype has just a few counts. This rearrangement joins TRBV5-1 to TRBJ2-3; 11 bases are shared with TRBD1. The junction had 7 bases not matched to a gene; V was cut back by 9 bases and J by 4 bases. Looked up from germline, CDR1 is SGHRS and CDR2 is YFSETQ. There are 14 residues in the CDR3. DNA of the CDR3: TGCGCCACTACGGACAGGGGGCTCGCAGATACGCAGTATTTT. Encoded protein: CATTDRGLADTQYF.

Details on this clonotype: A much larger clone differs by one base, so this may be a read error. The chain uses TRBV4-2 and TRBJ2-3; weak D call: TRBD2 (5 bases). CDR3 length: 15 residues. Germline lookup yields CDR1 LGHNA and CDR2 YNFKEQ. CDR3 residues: CASSRGGENTNTQYF. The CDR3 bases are TGTGCCAGCAGCCGTGGAGGCGAGAACACAAATACGCAGTATTTT.

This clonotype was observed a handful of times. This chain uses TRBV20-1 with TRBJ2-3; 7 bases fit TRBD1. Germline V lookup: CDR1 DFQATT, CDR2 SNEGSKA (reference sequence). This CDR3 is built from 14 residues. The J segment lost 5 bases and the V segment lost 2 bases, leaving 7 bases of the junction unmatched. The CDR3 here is CSARLDRTGDTQYF. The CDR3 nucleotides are TGCAGTGCTAGATTGGACAGGACTGGAGATACGCAGTATTTT.

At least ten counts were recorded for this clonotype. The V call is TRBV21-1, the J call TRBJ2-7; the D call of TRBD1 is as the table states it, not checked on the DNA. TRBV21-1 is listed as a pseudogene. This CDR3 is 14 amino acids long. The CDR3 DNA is TGTGCCAGCAGCAAGAGGGACAAAACCTACGAGCAGTACTTC. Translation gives CASSKRDKTYEQYF.

The CDR3 loop is CSLSLTGRNQPQHF. CDR3 DNA: TGCAGTCTAAGCCTGACAGGGAGGAATCAGCCCCAGCATTTT. The chain uses TRBV20-1 and TRBJ1-5; 7 nucleotides line up with TRBD1. After removal of 8 bases from V and 4 bases from J, the junction contained 11 bases not matched to a gene. This CDR3 has 14 residues. CDR1 is DFQATT and CDR2 is SNEGSKA in the germline V gene (reference sequence).

In nucleotides, the CDR3 is TGTGCCAGCAGCCCCGGGGGTAATCACGAGCAGTACTTC. This sequence encodes CASSPGGNHEQYF. This chain connects TRBV13 to TRBJ2-7; a weak D match, TRBD2 (6 bases). V lost 5 bases and J lost 5, with 13 bases in between. Germline CDR1 and CDR2: PRHDT and FYEKMQ (reference sequence). This CDR3 contains 13 residues.

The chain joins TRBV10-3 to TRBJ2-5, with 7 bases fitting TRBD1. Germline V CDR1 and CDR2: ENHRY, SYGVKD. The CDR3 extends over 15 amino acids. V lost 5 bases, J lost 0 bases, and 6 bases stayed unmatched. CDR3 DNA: TGTGCCATCAGTAGGGGGCCACGGTACCAAGAGACCCAGTACTTC. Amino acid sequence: CAISRGPRYQETQYF.

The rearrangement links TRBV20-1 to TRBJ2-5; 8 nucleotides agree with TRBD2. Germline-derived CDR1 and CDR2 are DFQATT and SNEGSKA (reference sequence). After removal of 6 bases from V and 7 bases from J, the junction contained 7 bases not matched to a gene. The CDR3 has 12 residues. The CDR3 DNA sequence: TGCAGTGCCAAGACTAGCGAGGGGACCCAGTACTTC. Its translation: CSAKTSEGTQYF.

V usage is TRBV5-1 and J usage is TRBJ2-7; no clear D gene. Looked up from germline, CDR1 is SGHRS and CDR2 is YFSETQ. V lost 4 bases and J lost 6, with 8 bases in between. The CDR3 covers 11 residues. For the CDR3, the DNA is TGCGCCAGCAGCCCGTGGTTCGAGCAGTACTTC. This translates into CASSPWFEQYF.

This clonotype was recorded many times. The CDR3 DNA sequence: TGTGCCAGCAGTTTATTGACTAGCGGCACAGATACGCAGTATTTT. Its protein product is CASSLLTSGTDTQYF. The chain employs TRBV27 and TRBJ2-3, with 8 bases identical to TRBD2. In germline, CDR1 is MNHEY, CDR2 SMNVEV (reference sequence). CDR3 length: 15 amino acids. V shed 1 base and J 1 base; nucleotides not matched to a gene: 1.

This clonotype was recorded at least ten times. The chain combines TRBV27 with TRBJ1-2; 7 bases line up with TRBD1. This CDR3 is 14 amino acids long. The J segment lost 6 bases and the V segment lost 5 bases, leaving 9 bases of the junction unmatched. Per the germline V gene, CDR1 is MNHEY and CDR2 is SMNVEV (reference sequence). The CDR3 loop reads CASSTRQGRDGYTF. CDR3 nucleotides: TGTGCCAGCAGTACGCGACAGGGAAGGGATGGCTACACCTTC.

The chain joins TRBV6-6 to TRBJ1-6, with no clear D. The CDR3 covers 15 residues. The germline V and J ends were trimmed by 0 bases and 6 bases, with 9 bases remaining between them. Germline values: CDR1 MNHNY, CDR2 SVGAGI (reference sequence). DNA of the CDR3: TGTGCCAGCAGTTACTCAGGCAGAAGTAATTCACCCCTCCACTTT. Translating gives CASSYSGRSNSPLHF.

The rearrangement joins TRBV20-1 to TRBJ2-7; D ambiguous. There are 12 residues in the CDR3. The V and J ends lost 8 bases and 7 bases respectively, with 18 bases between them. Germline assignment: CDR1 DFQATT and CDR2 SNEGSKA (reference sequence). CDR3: CSTTRMYNEQYF. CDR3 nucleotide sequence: TGCAGTACAACGCGTATGTACAATGAGCAGTACTTC.

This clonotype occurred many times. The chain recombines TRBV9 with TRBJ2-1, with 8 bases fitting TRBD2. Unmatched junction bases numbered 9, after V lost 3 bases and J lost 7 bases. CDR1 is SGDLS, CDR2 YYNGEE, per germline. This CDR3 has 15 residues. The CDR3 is CASSATSDKGNEQFF. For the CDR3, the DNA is TGTGCCAGCAGCGCGACTAGCGATAAGGGTAATGAGCAGTTCTTC.

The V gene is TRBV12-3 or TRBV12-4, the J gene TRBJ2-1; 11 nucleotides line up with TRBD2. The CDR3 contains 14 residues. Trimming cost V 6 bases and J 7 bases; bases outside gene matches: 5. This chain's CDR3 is CASRYSGGVNEQFF. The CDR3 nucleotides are TGTGCCAGCAGGTATAGCGGGGGGGTGAATGAGCAGTTCTTC.

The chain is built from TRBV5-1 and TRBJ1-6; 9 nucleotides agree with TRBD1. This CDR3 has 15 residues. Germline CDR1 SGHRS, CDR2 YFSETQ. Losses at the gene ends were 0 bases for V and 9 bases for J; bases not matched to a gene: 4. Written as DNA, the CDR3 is TGCGCCAGCAGCTTGGTGGGACAGGGTGGTTCACCCCTCCACTTT. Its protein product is CASSLVGQGGSPLHF. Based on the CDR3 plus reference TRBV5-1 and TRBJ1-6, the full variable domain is KAGVTQTPRYLIKTRGQQVTLSCSPISGHRSVSWYQQTPGQGLQFLFEYFSETQRNKGNFPGRFSGRQFSNSRSEMNVSTLELGDSALYLCASSLVGQGGSPLHFGNGTRLTVT.

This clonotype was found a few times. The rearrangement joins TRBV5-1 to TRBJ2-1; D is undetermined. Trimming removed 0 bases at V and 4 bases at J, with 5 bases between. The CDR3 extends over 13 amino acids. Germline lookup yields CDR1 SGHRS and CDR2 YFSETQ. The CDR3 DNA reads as TGCGCCAGCAGCTTGGTAAAGTACAATGAGCAGTTCTTC. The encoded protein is CASSLVKYNEQFF.

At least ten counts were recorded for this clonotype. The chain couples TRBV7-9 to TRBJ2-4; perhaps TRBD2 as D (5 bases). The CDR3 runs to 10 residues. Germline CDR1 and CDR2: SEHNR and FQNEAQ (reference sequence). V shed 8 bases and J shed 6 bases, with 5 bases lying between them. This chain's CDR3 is CASEGNIQYF. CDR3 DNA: TGTGCCAGCGAGGGAAACATTCAGTACTTC.

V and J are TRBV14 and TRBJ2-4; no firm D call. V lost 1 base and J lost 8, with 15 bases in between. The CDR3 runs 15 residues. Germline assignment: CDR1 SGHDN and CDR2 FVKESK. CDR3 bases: TGTGCCAGCAGCCAAGGGACGCCTATAGAGTACATTCAGTACTTC. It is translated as CASSQGTPIEYIQYF. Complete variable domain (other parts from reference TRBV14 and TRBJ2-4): EAGVTQFPSHSVIEKGQTVTLRCDPISGHDNLYWYRRVMGKEIKFLLHFVKESKQDESGMPNNRFLAERTGGTYSTLKVQPAELEDSGVYFCASSQGTPIEYIQYFGAGTRLSVL.

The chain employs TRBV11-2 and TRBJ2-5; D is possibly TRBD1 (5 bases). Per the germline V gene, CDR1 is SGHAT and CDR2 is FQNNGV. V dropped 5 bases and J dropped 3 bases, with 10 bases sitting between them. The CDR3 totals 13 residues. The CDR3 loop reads CASSRRVEETQYF. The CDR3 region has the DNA TGTGCCAGCAGCCGCAGGGTGGAAGAGACCCAGTACTTC.

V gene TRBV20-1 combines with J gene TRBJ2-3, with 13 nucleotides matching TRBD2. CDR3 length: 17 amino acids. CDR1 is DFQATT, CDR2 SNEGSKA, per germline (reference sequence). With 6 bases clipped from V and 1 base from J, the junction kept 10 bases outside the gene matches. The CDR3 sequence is CSAFGLAGVGGTDTQYF. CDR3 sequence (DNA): TGCAGTGCATTCGGACTAGCGGGAGTAGGAGGCACAGATACGCAGTATTTT.